The rows below give T cell receptor beta chains drawn from one sample of a study of human T cells and chemical hapten exposure. TCRdb analysed the RACE reads with MiXCR anew, one entry per CDR3 protein. The table lists around 110,000 distinct CDR3 sequences, roughly 12% of them singletons. Here the sequenced sample was whole blood, taken in connection with sensitization to the hapten diphenylcyclopropenone (DPC). The receptors derive from a woman aged 50 to 60 with alopecia areata. Some clones in this sample may be carry-over from other donors' samples. CDR3s include the opening cysteine and the closing phenylalanine or tryptophan. D genes are given only for firm matches. Clone size is given for some rows only: seen once, a few or many times, or a class if the clone is expanded.

few,TRBV29-1,TRBJ2-1,TRBD1,CSVPTEHRGMASYNEQFF,TGCAGCGTCCCAACGGAACACAGGGGTATGGCCTCCTACAATGAGCAGTTCTTC
few,TRBV28,TRBJ2-4,.,CASSEEQGKNIQYF,TGTGCCAGCAGTGAGGAGCAGGGCAAAAACATTCAGTACTTC
few,TRBV20-1,TRBJ1-6,TRBD1,CSVGRGQNNSPLHF,TGCAGTGTGGGGAGGGGACAGAATAATTCACCCCTCCACTTT
.,TRBV28,TRBJ1-3,.,CASRDGFSGNTIYF,TGTGCCAGCCGGGACGGTTTCTCTGGAAACACCATATATTTT
few,TRBV21-1,TRBJ2-7,.,CASKTSSHEQYF,TGTGCCAGCAAAACGTCTAGCCACGAGCAGTACTTC
.,TRBV10-2,TRBJ2-1,TRBD2,CASSETAAERGGKNEQFF,TGCGCCAGCAGTGAGACCGCCGCGGAGCGGGGGGGCAAGAATGAGCAGTTCTTC
few,TRBV27,TRBJ2-3,.,CASSLSAGTDTQYF,TGTGCCAGCAGTTTATCCGCGGGCACAGATACGCAGTATTTT
.,TRBV20-1,TRBJ1-1,.,CSSYRDKVAFF,TGCAGTTCCTACAGGGACAAAGTGGCTTTCTTT
.,TRBV19,TRBJ2-6,.,CASKRQSGANVLTF,TGTGCCAGTAAAAGACAGTCTGGGGCCAACGTCCTGACTTTC
.,TRBV7-8,TRBJ2-2,.,CASSLGDRKPGELFF,TGTGCCAGCAGCTTAGGAGACAGGAAACCCGGGGAGCTGTTTTTT
few,TRBV28,TRBJ1-4,.,CASSLSGASEKLFF,TGTGCCAGCAGTTTAAGCGGGGCAAGTGAAAAACTGTTTTTT
.,TRBV5-1,TRBJ2-7,.,CASSLQGPDEQYF,TGCGCCAGCAGCTTGCAAGGGCCGGACGAGCAGTACTTC
.,TRBV4-3,TRBJ2-7,TRBD1,CASSLRTGSYEQYF,TGCGCCAGCAGCTTGCGGACAGGGTCCTACGAGCAGTACTTC
few,TRBV6-6,TRBJ2-7,TRBD2,CASSGTDVGLAGEQYF,TGTGCCAGCAGCGGGACAGATGTTGGACTAGCGGGAGAGCAGTACTTC
.,TRBV4-2,TRBJ2-7,.,CASRRGTTYEQYF,TGTGCCAGCAGAAGGGGTACGACCTACGAGCAGTACTTC
few,TRBV5-1,TRBJ1-5,.,CASSPQGGSNQPQHF,TGCGCCAGCAGCCCGCAGGGAGGTAGCAATCAGCCCCAGCATTTT
.,TRBV24-1,TRBJ2-6,TRBD1,CATSARDSVYSGANVLTF,TGTGCCACCAGTGCTCGGGACAGTGTCTACTCTGGGGCCAACGTCCTGACTTTC
few,TRBV5-1,TRBJ2-7,.,CASSLGRGRSYEQYF,TGCGCCAGCAGCTTAGGCAGGGGAAGATCCTACGAGCAGTACTTC
few,TRBV5-1,TRBJ2-2,TRBD1,CASSPGQGIGELFF,TGCGCCAGCAGCCCGGGACAGGGAATCGGGGAGCTGTTTTTT
many,TRBV4-2,TRBJ1-1,.,CASSPQQLLTEAFF,TGTGCCAGCAGCCCTCAACAATTACTCACTGAAGCTTTCTTT
few,TRBV29-1,TRBJ2-1,.,CSVEKSSYNEQFF,TGCAGCGTTGAGAAAAGCTCCTACAATGAGCAGTTCTTC
.,TRBV7-8,TRBJ2-3,TRBD1,CASSLRVKGATDTQYF,TGTGCCAGCAGCTTGCGAGTAAAGGGGGCCACAGATACGCAGTATTTT
few,TRBV5-1,TRBJ1-6,.,CASSLGAGSAPLHF,TGCGCCAGCAGCTTGGGTGCAGGGTCGGCACCCCTCCACTTT
few,TRBV6-5,TRBJ1-1,.,CASNRDDTEAFF,TGTGCCAGCAACAGGGATGACACTGAAGCTTTCTTT
.,TRBV28,TRBJ2-2,.,CASSLFTGELFF,TGTGCCAGCAGTCTCTTCACCGGGGAGCTGTTTTTT
.,TRBV10-3,TRBJ1-4,.,CAIGDSTANEKLFF,TGTGCCATCGGAGACTCCACAGCTAATGAAAAACTGTTTTTT
many,TRBV27,TRBJ2-3,TRBD2,CASSLAGGADTQYF,TGTGCCAGCAGCCTAGCGGGAGGGGCAGATACGCAGTATTTT
few,TRBV4-1,TRBJ2-3,.,CASSLFWASTDTQYF,TGCGCCAGCAGCCTCTTCTGGGCGTCAACAGATACGCAGTATTTT
many,TRBV19,TRBJ2-5,TRBD2,CASSSGRDGKTQYF,TGTGCCAGTTCTAGCGGGAGAGATGGGAAGACCCAGTACTTC
.,TRBV29-1,TRBJ2-1,TRBD1,CSVEDRGNEQFF,TGCAGCGTTGAGGACAGGGGCAATGAGCAGTTCTTC
few,TRBV11-1,TRBJ2-5,.,CASALAEETQYF,TGTGCCAGCGCCCTAGCCGAAGAGACCCAGTACTTC
.,TRBV3-2,TRBJ2-7,.,CASSYFSTAPTYEQYF,TGTGCCAGCAGTTATTTCTCGACAGCTCCGACCTACGAGCAGTACTTC
many,TRBV5-4,TRBJ2-1,TRBD2,CASSLAGSGRGNEQFF,TGTGCCAGCAGCTTGGCCGGGAGCGGGAGGGGGAATGAGCAGTTCTTC
.,TRBV28,TRBJ2-5,.,CASSSGPMRETQYF,TGTGCCAGCAGTTCGGGACCCATGAGGGAGACCCAGTACTTC
few,TRBV7-9,TRBJ1-6,.,CASSLLGGVESPLHF,TGTGCCAGCAGCTTACTCGGGGGAGTAGAGTCACCCCTCCACTTT
many,TRBV5-4,TRBJ2-1,.,CASSQSSTSSYNEQFF,TGTGCCAGCAGCCAATCTAGCACGAGCTCCTACAATGAGCAGTTCTTC
many,TRBV2,TRBJ2-7,TRBD2,CASSAEAGGPYEQYF,TGTGCCAGCAGTGCGGAAGCGGGAGGGCCCTACGAGCAGTACTTC
.,TRBV29-1,TRBJ1-1,.,CSVELGRNTEAFF,TGCAGCGTTGAATTAGGGCGGAACACTGAAGCTTTCTTT